The 31 T cell receptor beta chains given below trace back to one sample, sequenced in a study of T cell responses to AZD1222 COVID-19 vaccine. Clones were read by immunoSEQ multiplex PCR, and TCRdb kept only the in-frame ones, dropping some. The sample has over 55,000 clones, roughly 80% seen once. Here the sequenced sample was peripheral blood, taken 28 days after the second AZD1222 dose. Receptor source: an adult who received the AZD1222 COVID-19 vaccine.

This clone was seen more than once but under ten times. The V call is TRBV18, the J call TRBJ2-7, with D perhaps given as TRBD1 or TRBD2 (5 bases each). V lost 6 bases to trimming and J lost 2 bases, with 14 bases between them. Germline CDR1 is KGHSH and CDR2 is LQKENI. This CDR3 region has 14 residues. CDR3 in amino acids: CASSEGSLTYEQYF. DNA of the CDR3: TGTGCCAGCTCCGAGGGGTCTTTGACCTACGAGCAGTACTTC.

The V and J genes are TRBV30 and TRBJ1-2, with a weak D call TRBD1 (5 bases). Germline lookup yields CDR1 GTSNPN and CDR2 SVGIG (reference sequence). The ends were cut back, 5 bases at V and 3 bases at J, with 16 bases in the middle. The CDR3 is made up of 14 amino acids. The CDR3 DNA reads TGTGCCTGGGCAGGGTCAGGGTGGGACTATGGCTACACCTTC. Its translation is CAWAGSGWDYGYTF.

The chain employs TRBV5-1 and TRBJ2-3, with D hard to call. CDR3 length: 12 residues. V was shortened by 2 bases and J by 6 bases, with 7 bases between the two germline ends. Germline CDR1 and CDR2: SGHRS and YFSETQ. The CDR3 nucleotides are TGCGCCAGCAGCTTTTGGCGGGATACGCAGTATTTT. Its translation: CASSFWRDTQYF.

The chain links TRBV28 to TRBJ1-1; no clear D. This CDR3 comprises 11 residues. V lost 7 bases and J 10 bases, leaving 13 bases between the germline ends. The germline V gene encodes CDR1 MDHEN and CDR2 SYDVKM. CDR3 in DNA: TGTGCCAGCAAGTATGCAAAGTCAGCTTTCTTT. Encoded protein: CASKYAKSAFF.

This clone was detected a few times. The J gene is TRBJ2-3, the V gene TRBV9; 12 bases agree with TRBD1. J gave up 4 bases and V 4 bases, and 7 bases lay outside the gene matches. The CDR3 extends over 16 amino acids. The germline V gene encodes CDR1 SGDLS and CDR2 YYNGEE. CDR3 nucleotide sequence: TGTGCCAGCAGCCCGGGGACAGGGGGCAGGGCAGATACGCAGTATTTT. Its protein is CASSPGTGGRADTQYF. The whole variable domain, filled in from reference TRBV9 and TRBJ2-3, reads DSGVTQTPKHLITATGQRVTLRCSPRSGDLSVYWYQQSLDQGLQFLIQYYNGEERAKGNILERFSAQQFPDLHSELNLSSLELGDSALYFCASSPGTGGRADTQYFGPGTRLTVL.

The chain links TRBV6-5 to TRBJ1-2; D is perhaps TRBD1 (6 bases). The V end was cut by 2 bases, the J end by 3 bases, with 7 bases between. The CDR3 totals 13 residues. Germline V gives CDR1 MNHEY, CDR2 SVGAGI. CDR3 coding DNA: TGTGCCAGCAGTTACGCAGGGGACTATGGCTACACCTTC. Its translation: CASSYAGDYGYTF.

The rearrangement uses TRBV5-1 and TRBJ2-3, with D perhaps being TRBD1 or TRBD2 (5 bases each). The CDR3 extends over 15 amino acids. Trimming shortened V by 3 bases and J by 7 bases, and 18 bases separated the two germline ends. Germline loops: CDR1 SGHRS, CDR2 YFSETQ. The CDR3 here is CASSSQVSSLNTQYF. CDR3 in DNA: TGCGCCAGCAGCTCACAGGTTTCTAGCCTGAATACGCAGTATTTT.

The V call is TRBV10-3, the J call TRBJ2-3, with 16 bases that match TRBD2. The germline CDR1 and CDR2 sequences are ENHRY and SYGVKD. The J segment lost 5 bases and the V segment lost 7 bases, leaving 9 bases of the junction unmatched. The CDR3 has 17 residues. The CDR3 region has the DNA TGTGCCATCACCTCCGGGACTAGCGGGGGGGCCGGAGATACGCAGTATTTT. Protein: CAITSGTSGGAGDTQYF.

The rearrangement uses TRBV5-1 and TRBJ1-4; TRBD1 might be the D (5 bases). The germline V gene encodes CDR1 SGHRS and CDR2 YFSETQ. V lost 2 bases to trimming and J lost 3 bases, with 14 bases between them. The CDR3 totals 16 residues. The CDR3 DNA reads as TGCGCCAGCAGCTTACTTGGACGGGGGGCTAATGAAAAACTGTTTTTT. It translates to CASSLLGRGANEKLFF. Combining the CDR3 with reference TRBV5-1 and TRBJ1-4 gives the whole variable domain KAGVTQTPRYLIKTRGQQVTLSCSPISGHRSVSWYQQTPGQGLQFLFEYFSETQRNKGNFPGRFSGRQFSNSRSEMNVSTLELGDSALYLCASSLLGRGANEKLFFGSGTQLSVL.

The chain has TRBV19 and TRBJ1-1; D not certain. The CDR3 length is 14 residues. The germline V and J ends were trimmed by 0 bases and 11 bases, with 16 bases remaining between them. Germline V gene data show CDR1 as LNHDA and CDR2 as SQIVND (reference sequence). The DNA for the CDR3 is TGTGCCAGTAGTATAGATCTCAAGGCGCCTAGGGCTTTCTTT. Translation: CASSIDLKAPRAFF.

The chain has TRBV2 and TRBJ1-4, with 7 bases aligning to TRBD1. The V gene's germline CDR1 is SNHLY and CDR2 FYNNEI. Unmatched junction bases numbered 5, after V lost 8 bases and J lost 5 bases. This CDR3 has 13 amino acids. The CDR3 sequence: CASLGTDNEKLFF. The CDR3 coding sequence is TGTGCCAGCCTTGGGACAGACAATGAAAAACTGTTTTTT.

A single count supports this clone. The J gene is TRBJ1-1, the V gene TRBV6-6; D is uncertain. V lost 5 bases and J lost 5, with 15 bases in between. Germline values: CDR1 MNHNY, CDR2 SVGAGI (reference sequence). This CDR3 region has 14 residues. This CDR3 is CASSPREFGTEAFF. The CDR3 DNA reads as TGTGCCAGCAGTCCCCGGGAGTTCGGGACTGAAGCTTTCTTT.

The chain uses TRBV9 and TRBJ1-1; TRBD1 might be the D (6 bases). The V gene's germline CDR1 is SGDLS and CDR2 YYNGEE. CDR3 length equals 16 residues. Between the trimmed V and J ends, which lost 3 bases and 2 bases, there was a span of 17 bases. The CDR3 coding sequence is TGTGCCAGCAGCGCCACGACGGGGGCGATAAACACTGAAGCTTTCTTT. Residues: CASSATTGAINTEAFF.

The chain links TRBV24-1 to TRBJ2-1; the match to TRBD1 covers 8 bases. The germline gives CDR1 KGHDR, CDR2 SFDVKD. V lost 5 bases to trimming and J lost 3 bases; unmatched junction nucleotides: 5. This CDR3 comprises 15 residues. As DNA, the CDR3 is TGTGCCACCAGTGCCCTGGACAGGGACTACAATGAGCAGTTCTTC. It codes for CATSALDRDYNEQFF.

J is TRBJ1-5 and V is TRBV5-3; unclear D gene. TRBV5-3 is an ORF; its function is uncertain. The V gene lost 5 bases and the J gene lost 3 bases, with 18 bases spanning the gap. The CDR3 is 16 amino acids. For the CDR3, the DNA is TGTGCCAGAAGTTCCCGGGCCGCAAATCCCAATCAGCCCCAGCATTTT. It specifies CARSSRAANPNQPQHF.

The V call is TRBV4-1, the J call TRBJ2-2; D gene unclear. Trimming stripped 2 bases from V and 1 base from J, with 14 bases between. There are 17 residues in the CDR3. Germline V lookup: CDR1 MGHRA, CDR2 YSYEKL. CDR3 protein: CASSQIPRKENTGELFF. CDR3 nucleotides: TGCGCCAGCAGCCAAATTCCTAGGAAGGAGAACACCGGGGAGCTGTTTTTT.

The chain combines TRBV12-5 with TRBJ2-1; the D is unclear. CDR3 length equals 17 residues. Germline V gives CDR1 LGHNT, CDR2 FRNRAP. V lost 2 bases to trimming and J lost 1 base, with 15 bases between them. The CDR3 protein is CASGLPPRAHSYNEQFF. CDR3 DNA sequence: TGTGCTAGTGGTTTGCCCCCCCGCGCTCATTCCTACAATGAGCAGTTCTTC.

The V gene is TRBV7-9, the J gene TRBJ1-2, with 7 bases fitting TRBD1. The length of the CDR3 is 14 residues. J gave up 5 bases and V 1 base, and 4 bases lay outside the gene matches. Germline CDR1 SEHNR, CDR2 FQNEAQ (reference sequence). The DNA for the CDR3 is TGTGCCAGCAGCTTAGACAGGGGATGGTATGGCTACACCTTC. The encoded protein is CASSLDRGWYGYTF. The variable domain in full, completed from reference TRBV7-9 and TRBJ1-2, reads DTGVSQNPRHKITKRGQNVTFRCDPISEHNRLYWYRQTLGQGPEFLTYFQNEAQLEKSRLLSDRFSAERPKGSFSTLEIQRTEQGDSAMYLCASSLDRGWYGYTFGSGTRLTVV.

This clone was counted a few times. The V call is TRBV19, the J call TRBJ1-3; D ambiguous. Germline CDR1 is LNHDA and CDR2 is SQIVND (reference sequence). The CDR3 sequence is 15 residues long. Trimming took off 7 bases at V and 0 bases at J, with 13 bases between the two ends. CDR3 loop: CASTPDGTSGNTIYF. Here the CDR3 DNA reads TGTGCCAGTACCCCCGACGGAACCTCTGGAAACACCATATATTTT.

The rearrangement uses TRBV18 and TRBJ2-5; TRBD1 might be the D (5 bases). V lost 2 bases, J lost 3 bases, and 7 bases lay in between. The germline gives CDR1 KGHSH, CDR2 LQKENI. The CDR3 consists of 13 residues. The CDR3 bases are TGTGCCAGCTCACCATGGGGCGAAGAGACCCAGTACTTC. Translated, it gives CASSPWGEETQYF. The full variable domain, its missing parts supplied by reference TRBV18 and TRBJ2-5, is NAGVMQNPRHLVRRRGQEARLRCSPMKGHSHVYWYRQLPEEGLKFMVYLQKENIIDESGMPKERFSAEFPKEGPSILRIQQVVRGDSAAYFCASSPWGEETQYFGPGTRLLVL.

This clone was detected only a few times. V gene TRBV7-3 combines with J gene TRBJ2-1; a weak D match, TRBD2 (6 bases). The V gene's germline CDR1 is SGHTA and CDR2 FQGTGA. This CDR3 has 15 amino acids. Trimming pared 0 bases from V and 4 bases from J, leaving 10 bases between. This CDR3 reads CASSLTSGEYNEQFF. The DNA for the CDR3 is TGTGCCAGCAGCTTAACTTCGGGGGAATACAATGAGCAGTTCTTC.

The chain recombines TRBV7-2 with TRBJ1-5; a weak D match, TRBD1 (5 bases). There are 14 residues in the CDR3. V gave up 1 base and J gave up 6 bases, with 10 bases separating them. Per germline, CDR1 SGHTA and CDR2 FQGNSA. CDR3 nucleotide sequence: TGTGCCAGCAGCTTAGGCGCGACAGTTCAGCCCCAGCATTTT. Residues: CASSLGATVQPQHF.

This clone showed up just once. A single base separates this from a much larger clone, so it may be a read error. Other nucleotide sequences in the sample specify the same CDR3. This chain connects TRBV5-1 to TRBJ1-1; D is unclear. Germline V gene sequence: CDR1 SGHRS, CDR2 YFSETQ. The CDR3 extends over 14 amino acids. Here the CDR3 DNA reads TGCGCCAGCAGCTTCAACACGATGAATACTGAAGCTTTCTTT. Amino acid sequence: CASSFNTMNTEAFF. The full variable domain, in which reference TRBV5-1 and TRBJ1-1 provide the parts outside the CDR3, is KAGVTQTPRYLIKTRGQQVTLSCSPISGHRSVSWYQQTPGQGLQFLFEYFSETQRNKGNFPGRFSGRQFSNSRSEMNVSTLELGDSALYLCASSFNTMNTEAFFGQGTRLTVV.

The chain joins TRBV24-1 to TRBJ1-2; 10 bases line up with TRBD1. CDR1 KGHDR and CDR2 SFDVKD come from the germline V gene. The V and J ends lost 4 bases and 5 bases, in that order; junction bases with no gene match: 3. The CDR3 sequence is 14 residues long. The CDR3 DNA reads as TGTGCCACCAGTGAAGGGGACAGGGGATATGGCTACACCTTC. This gives the protein CATSEGDRGYGYTF.

The CDR3 coding sequence is TGTGCCAGCAGCTCTCTCGGGCGGGGGGCTTGGGGCACTGAAGCTTTCTTT. It codes for CASSSLGRGAWGTEAFF. The chain employs TRBV11-3 and TRBJ1-1; tentatively, D is TRBD1 (6 bases). The germline gives CDR1 SGHNT, CDR2 YENEEA. This CDR3 is 17 amino acids long. V was shortened by 4 bases and J by 4 bases, with 22 bases between the two germline ends.

This clone was counted between two and nine times. The chain recombines TRBV18 with TRBJ1-2; 7 bases fit TRBD1. V shed 3 bases, J shed 7 bases, and the junction held 11 bases outside the gene matches. The CDR3 is 15 amino acids. Germline V gene data show CDR1 as KGHSH and CDR2 as LQKENI. The DNA for the CDR3 is TGTGCCAGCTCACCGACACAGGGGAGGTCCGGTGGCTACACCTTC. Protein product: CASSPTQGRSGGYTF.

This chain uses TRBV6-5 with TRBJ1-6, with no clear D. Germline values: CDR1 MNHEY, CDR2 SVGAGI. The V gene lost 2 bases and the J gene lost 10 bases, with 12 bases spanning the gap. The CDR3 consists of 14 residues. The DNA of the CDR3 is TGTGCCAGCAGTTACAGGGCCTCCGGGTCACCCCTCCACTTT. This translates into CASSYRASGSPLHF.

This sequence joins TRBV3-1 (or the pseudogene TRBV3-2) and TRBJ2-4; TRBD2 aligns across 8 bases. The CDR3 runs to 14 residues. Germline loops: CDR1 LGHDT, CDR2 YNNKEL (reference sequence). The J segment lost 7 bases and the V segment lost 5 bases, leaving 7 bases of the junction unmatched. CDR3 residues: CASSIGGEGNIQYF. For the CDR3, the DNA is TGTGCCAGCAGCATCGGGGGGGAAGGGAACATTCAGTACTTC.

The chain carries TRBV23-1 and TRBJ1-2; TRBD1 aligns across 7 bases. TRBV23-1 is labeled an ORF, and its function is uncertain. With V trimmed by 4 bases and J by 6 bases, 14 bases remained unmatched. The CDR3 totals 16 residues. CDR3 coding DNA: TGCGCCAGCAGTCCACCGGCGAAACAGGGGCTTGATGGCTACACCTTC. Its translation: CASSPPAKQGLDGYTF.

This CDR3 is CASSLDRPGTSGGHEFF. The CDR3 region has the DNA TGTGCCAGCAGCTTAGATCGGCCAGGGACTAGCGGGGGCCACGAGTTCTTC. The rearrangement links TRBV11-2 to TRBJ2-1; 14 bases are shared with TRBD2. Looked up from germline, CDR1 is SGHAT and CDR2 is FQNNGV. J gave up 14 bases and V 0 bases, and 12 bases lay outside the gene matches. The length of the CDR3 is 17 residues.

The V gene is TRBV6-5, the J gene TRBJ1-3; no reliable D call. The CDR3 spans 16 residues. V was clipped by 4 bases and J by 4 bases, with 17 bases between them. Germline V gene sequence: CDR1 MNHEY, CDR2 SVGAGI. Here the CDR3 reads CASSSYSGDYGNTIYF. The CDR3 coding sequence is TGTGCCAGCAGTTCCTACTCGGGTGACTACGGAAACACCATATATTTT.